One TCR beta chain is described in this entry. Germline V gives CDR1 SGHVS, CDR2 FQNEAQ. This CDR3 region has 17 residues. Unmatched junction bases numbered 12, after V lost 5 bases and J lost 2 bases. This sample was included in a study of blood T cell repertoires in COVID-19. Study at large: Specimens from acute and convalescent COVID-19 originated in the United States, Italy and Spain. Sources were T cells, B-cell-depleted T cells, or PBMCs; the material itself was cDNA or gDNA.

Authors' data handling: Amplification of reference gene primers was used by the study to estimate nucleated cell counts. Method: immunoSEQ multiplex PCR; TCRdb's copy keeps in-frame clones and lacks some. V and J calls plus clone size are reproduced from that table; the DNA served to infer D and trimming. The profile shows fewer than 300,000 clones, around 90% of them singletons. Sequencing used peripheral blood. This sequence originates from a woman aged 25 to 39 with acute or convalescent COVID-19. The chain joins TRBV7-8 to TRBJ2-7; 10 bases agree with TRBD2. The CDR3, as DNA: TGTGCCAGCAGCCTGAGTGGGGGACTAGCGTTGACCTACGAGCAGTACTTC. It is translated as CASSLSGGLALTYEQYF.